Sequencing of this TCR beta chain was carried out in a study of OX40 agonist ivuxolimab in advanced cancers. Looking at the study overall: Ivuxolimab was a fully human IgG2 agonistic monoclonal antibody targeting the costimulatory receptor OX40 (CD134). Of the roughly 50 dose-escalation patients, hepatocellular carcinoma was present in about 20, melanoma in roughly 15, renal cell carcinoma in 9 and head and neck cancer in 9. The dose-escalation cohort was roughly 83% male with a mean age of about 65 years, ranging from roughly 23 to 90. Peripheral TCRbeta sequencing was intended to test whether TCR sequence diversity was altered and clonal T-cell expansion was caused by ivuxolimab. Prior anti-PD-1, anti-PD-L1 or anti-CTLA-4 therapy was permitted, and checkpoint inhibitors had been received by about 37% of dose-escalation patients. Intravenous ivuxolimab was administered to patients every 2 weeks at six dose levels: 0.01, 0.1, 0.3, 1.5, 3 and 10 mg/kg. Partial responses occurred in three dose-escalation patients: two with cutaneous melanoma and one with hepatocellular carcinoma. The paper reports the monotherapy dose-escalation portion (N = 52 patients) of the phase I ivuxolimab trial. Beyond this particular receptor, the publication reports: On average, CD8+ T cells showed more expanded clones than CD4+ T cells after ivuxolimab. At doses of 0.1 to 3.0 mg/kg, clonal expansion of both CD4+ and CD8+ T cells in blood was seen between baseline and week 6. Antigen specificity was not determined for the clonally expanded peripheral T cells. In partial responders in the 0.1-3.0 mg/kg groups, normalized peripheral clonal expansion was found to be among the lowest, especially among CD8+ T cells. Low levels of normalized T-cell clonal expansion were also seen in some patients who did not respond.

Patients with a history of autoimmune disease or receiving systemic immunosuppression were excluded from the trial. Peripheral blood for TCR sequencing was collected from all dose cohorts at baseline, on cycle 4 day 1, and on cycle 7 day 1. The samples were drawn from a first-in-human, open-label, multicenter phase I dose-escalation trial of ivuxolimab. The trial enrolled adults with locally advanced or metastatic head and neck squamous cell, hepatocellular, melanoma or renal cell carcinoma. Before TCR sequencing, CD4+ T cells and CD8+ T cells from peripheral blood were sorted into separate populations. To sequence the TCRbeta CDR3 region, genomic DNA was isolated from the sorted cells. The immunoSEQ Assay was used for sequencing of TCRbeta CDR3 regions. Not all clones reach the TCRdb copy of this immuneACCESS table, which keeps in-frame sequences only. Checked studies attribute under half of the gap to unresolved V genes and leave the rest unexplained. Across this sample there are tens of thousands of clones, with approximately 85% seen only once. Together, the top ten hold 11% of the sample.

V is shortened by 0 bases, J by 0 bases, and the region joining them spans 5 bases. According to the germline V gene, CDR1 reads MGHRA and CDR2 reads YSYEKL. Including the terminal cysteine and phenylalanine, the CDR3 comprises 14 residues. Only CDR3 DNA remains: 42 bases, in frame from the first base. This clone was detected many times. This clone's antigen is unknown. One base away there is no much larger clone; base qualities are not given. Within the sample, other DNA sequences also encode this same CDR3. The specimen comprised CD4+ or CD8+ T cells sorted from blood, sampled in a trial of the OX40 agonist ivuxolimab. The sequence joins TRBV4-1 to TRBJ1-2, with no reliable assignment of the D segment. This TCR was sampled from an adult with an advanced solid tumor such as melanoma, head and neck, liver or kidney cancer. The DNA sequence is given as TGCGCCAGCAGCCAAGAAAGGTCTAACTATGGCTACACCTTC. Translated, it gives CASSQERSNYGYTF.